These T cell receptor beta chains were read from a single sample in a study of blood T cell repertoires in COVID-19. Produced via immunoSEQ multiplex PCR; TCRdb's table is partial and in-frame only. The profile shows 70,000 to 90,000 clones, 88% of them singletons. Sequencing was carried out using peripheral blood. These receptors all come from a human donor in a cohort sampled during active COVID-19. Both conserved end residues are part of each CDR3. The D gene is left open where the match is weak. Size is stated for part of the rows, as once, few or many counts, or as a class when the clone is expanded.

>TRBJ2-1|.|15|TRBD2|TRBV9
CASSVTSGFWNEQFF
TGTGCCAGCAGCGTAACTAGCGGGTTTTGGAATGAGCAGTTCTTC
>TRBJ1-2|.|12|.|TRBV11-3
CAHPAGNYGYTF
TGTGCCCACCCGGCAGGGAACTATGGCTACACCTTC
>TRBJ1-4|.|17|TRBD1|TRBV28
CASTDPTGGRANEKLFF
TGTGCCAGCACCGACCCAACAGGGGGACGGGCTAATGAAAAACTGTTTTTT
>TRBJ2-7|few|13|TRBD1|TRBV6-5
CASSYLTGDEQYF
TGTGCCAGCAGTTACTTAACAGGGGACGAGCAGTACTTC
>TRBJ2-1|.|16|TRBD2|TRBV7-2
CASSLSAGVSYNEQFF
TGTGCCAGCAGCTTATCGGCGGGAGTTTCCTACAATGAGCAGTTCTTC
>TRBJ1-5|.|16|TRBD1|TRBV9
CASSVGQGGSNQPQHF
TGTGCCAGCAGCGTAGGACAGGGTGGAAGCAATCAGCCCCAGCATTTT
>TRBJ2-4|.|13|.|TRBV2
CASTSFAKNIQYF
TGTGCCAGCACTAGTTTTGCCAAAAACATTCAGTACTTC
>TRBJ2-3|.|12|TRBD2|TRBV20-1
CSASPTSGGRYF
TGCAGTGCTAGTCCTACTAGCGGGGGAAGATATTTT
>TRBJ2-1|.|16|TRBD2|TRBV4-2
CASSQAGTSFSNEQFF
TGTGCCAGCAGCCAGGCCGGGACTAGTTTTTCCAATGAGCAGTTCTTC
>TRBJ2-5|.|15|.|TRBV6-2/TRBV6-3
CASSYRGTSKQTQYF
TGTGCCAGCAGTTACAGAGGGACTTCGAAGCAGACCCAGTACTTC
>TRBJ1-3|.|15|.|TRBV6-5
CASSRIGSSGNTIYF
TGTGCCAGCAGTCGGATCGGGTCCTCTGGAAACACCATATATTTT
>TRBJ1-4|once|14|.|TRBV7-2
CASSFQGGNEKLFF
TGTGCCAGCAGCTTCCAGGGCGGTAATGAAAAACTGTTTTTT
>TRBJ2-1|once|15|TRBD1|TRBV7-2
CASSLRGQAGNEQFF
TGTGCCAGCAGCTTAAGGGGACAGGCGGGCAATGAGCAGTTCTTC
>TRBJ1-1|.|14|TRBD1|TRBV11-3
CASSLRQGNTEAFF
TGTGCCAGCAGCCTAAGACAGGGGAACACTGAAGCTTTCTTT
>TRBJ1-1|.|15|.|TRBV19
CASSISPPAGTEAFF
TGTGCCAGTAGTATATCCCCCCCGGCGGGCACTGAAGCTTTCTTT
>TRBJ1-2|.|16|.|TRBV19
CASSSPGAGGDYGYTF
TGTGCCAGTAGTTCGCCAGGGGCCGGGGGGGACTATGGCTACACCTTC
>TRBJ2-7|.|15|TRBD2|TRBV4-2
CASSLGTSGTYEQYF
TGTGCCAGCAGCCTCGGGACTAGCGGGACCTACGAGCAGTACTTC
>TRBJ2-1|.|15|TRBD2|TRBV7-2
CASSIRGTRSNEQFF
TGTGCCAGCAGCATTCGAGGGACTAGATCCAATGAGCAGTTCTTC
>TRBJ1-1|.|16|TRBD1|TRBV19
CASSTRQGAAYTEAFF
TGTGCCAGTAGTACCCGACAGGGGGCGGCCTACACTGAAGCTTTCTTT
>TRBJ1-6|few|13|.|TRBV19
CASSAQGYSPLHF
TGTGCCAGTAGTGCACAGGGTTATTCACCCCTCCACTTT
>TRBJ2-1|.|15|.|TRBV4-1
CASSPSSSSYNEQFF
TGCGCCAGCAGCCCCTCTAGCAGCTCCTACAATGAGCAGTTCTTC
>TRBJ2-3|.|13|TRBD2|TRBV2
CASRGGSAYTQYF
TGTGCCAGCCGGGGCGGGAGTGCGTATACGCAGTATTTT
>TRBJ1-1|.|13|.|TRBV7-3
CASSQQGNTEAFF
TGTGCCAGCAGCCAACAGGGAAATACTGAAGCTTTCTTT
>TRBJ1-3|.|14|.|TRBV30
CAWTQGYSGNTIYF
TGTGCCTGGACCCAGGGTTACTCTGGAAACACCATATATTTT
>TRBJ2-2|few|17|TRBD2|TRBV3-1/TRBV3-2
CASSYPTSGRGPGELFF
TGTGCCAGCAGCTATCCAACTAGCGGGAGGGGACCCGGGGAGCTGTTTTTT
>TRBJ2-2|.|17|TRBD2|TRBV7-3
CASSPNSGGVGTGELFF
TGTGCCAGCAGCCCTAATAGCGGGGGGGTTGGCACCGGGGAGCTGTTTTTT
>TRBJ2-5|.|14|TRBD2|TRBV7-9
CASSSGGQEETQYF
TGTGCCAGCAGCTCGGGGGGGCAGGAGGAGACCCAGTACTTC
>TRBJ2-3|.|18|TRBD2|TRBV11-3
CASSSRGLAGTSTDTQYF
TGTGCCAGCAGCTCCCGGGGTCTAGCGGGGACTAGCACAGATACGCAGTATTTT
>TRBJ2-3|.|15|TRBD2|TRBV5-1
CASSSGLAGRDTQYF
TGCGCCAGCAGCTCGGGACTAGCGGGACGGGATACGCAGTATTTT
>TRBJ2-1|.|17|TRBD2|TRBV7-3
CASSLMVASGEGNEQFF
TGTGCCAGCAGCTTAATGGTGGCTAGCGGAGAGGGGAATGAGCAGTTCTTC
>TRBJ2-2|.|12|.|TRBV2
CASGLNAGELFF
TGTGCCAGCGGCCTCAACGCCGGGGAGCTGTTTTTT
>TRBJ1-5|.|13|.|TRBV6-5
CASGWSPHQPQHF
TGTGCCAGCGGCTGGAGCCCCCATCAGCCCCAGCATTTT
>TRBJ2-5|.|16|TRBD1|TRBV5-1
CASSLGQGQKGETQYF
TGCGCCAGCAGCTTGGGACAGGGGCAAAAAGGGGAGACCCAGTACTTC
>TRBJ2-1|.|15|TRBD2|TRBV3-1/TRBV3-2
CASSLAGGPRNEQFF
TGTGCCAGCAGCCTAGCGGGAGGGCCAAGGAATGAGCAGTTCTTC
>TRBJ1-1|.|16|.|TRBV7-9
CASSATSGRGVTEAFF
TGTGCCAGCAGCGCAACTTCAGGGAGGGGAGTTACTGAAGCTTTCTTT
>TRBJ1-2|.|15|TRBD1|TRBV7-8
CASSSGTVDPYGYTF
TGTGCCAGCAGCTCCGGGACAGTCGACCCCTATGGCTACACCTTC
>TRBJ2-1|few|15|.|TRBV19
CASSRLWGEYNEQFF
TGTGCCAGTAGTCGACTCTGGGGGGAATACAATGAGCAGTTCTTC
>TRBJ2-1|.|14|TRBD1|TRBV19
CASSMTGGYNEQFF
TGTGCCAGTAGTATGACAGGGGGTTACAATGAGCAGTTCTTC
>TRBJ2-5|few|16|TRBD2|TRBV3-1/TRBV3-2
CASSQVGPSGGETQYF
TGTGCCAGCAGCCAAGTTGGGCCTAGCGGGGGGGAGACCCAGTACTTC
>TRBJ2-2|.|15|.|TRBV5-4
CASSTEPSNTGELFF
TGTGCCAGCAGTACTGAACCTTCGAACACCGGGGAGCTGTTTTTT
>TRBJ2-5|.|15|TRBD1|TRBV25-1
CASKDRGRRRETQYF
TGTGCCAGCAAAGACAGGGGCAGGAGACGGGAGACCCAGTACTTC
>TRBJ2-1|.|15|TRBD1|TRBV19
CASRTGGLLYNEQFF
TGTGCCAGCCGGACAGGGGGTCTCCTCTACAATGAGCAGTTCTTC
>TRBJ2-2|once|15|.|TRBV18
CASSLSQSGTGELFF
TGTGCCAGCTCACTCTCCCAGTCGGGCACCGGGGAGCTGTTTTTT